A selection of T cell receptor beta chains follows, all from one sample in a study of CD8+CD57+ T cells in acquired aplastic anemia. TCRdb itself ran the reads through MiXCR, one entry per CDR3 protein. Seen here are 260,000 or so distinct CDR3 sequences, more than 45% observed once, and the top ten hold under 9%. Material: sorted CD4+, CD8+, or CD8+CD57+ T cells (not recorded which) from PBMCs. The receptors derive from a human donor with aplastic anemia. Each CDR3 is given with its conserved first and last residue.

j_call,v_call,cdr3_aa
TRBJ1-6,TRBV10-3,CAISLYQGDYGGSPLHF
TRBJ2-7,TRBV4-3,CASSPGAGYEQYF
TRBJ1-5,TRBV10-1,CASSTGDQPQHF
TRBJ2-7,TRBV29-1,CSVEVGTPITYEQYF
TRBJ2-5,TRBV5-5,CASSWGLAGETQYF
TRBJ2-1,TRBV24-1,CATTGDGYNEQFF
TRBJ2-7,TRBV7-9,CASRGGESPYEQYF
TRBJ1-3,TRBV7-9,CASSPRDKRNTIYF
TRBJ2-6,TRBV29-1,CSVEVDGGSGANVLTF
TRBJ2-5,TRBV7-2,CASSGAGTETQYF
TRBJ2-1,TRBV6-5,CAARQGGLDEQFF
TRBJ2-2,TRBV5-1,CASSQRGANTGELFF
TRBJ2-7,TRBV4-1,CASSQVGGGSYEQYF
TRBJ2-4,TRBV20-1,CSASGDGQGPSRSKNIQYF
TRBJ2-3,TRBV7-3,CASSRTRGADTQYF
TRBJ2-5,TRBV12-3/TRBV12-4,CASKMTRYQETQYF
TRBJ2-7,TRBV6-2/TRBV6-3,CASSYGRDRAFYEQYF
TRBJ2-7,TRBV6-2/TRBV6-3,CASRGVAYEQYF
TRBJ1-1,TRBV7-2,CVSSSSGGMFGTEAFF
TRBJ2-7,TRBV30,CAWWDRGPDEQYF
TRBJ1-2,TRBV2,CASSAGTDYGYTF
TRBJ2-1,TRBV30,CAWSVVSTNEQFF
TRBJ2-1,TRBV15,CATSRGTEGAEQFF
TRBJ1-5,TRBV29-1,CSVVSGTGNQPQHF
TRBJ2-7,TRBV29-1,CSVVWDRGYEQYF
TRBJ1-2,TRBV2,CASTLTVYGYTF
TRBJ1-2,TRBV9,CASSVGGRPGYTF
TRBJ2-2,TRBV5-5,CASRPRASITGELFF
TRBJ1-1,TRBV7-3,CASSFSGTGNTEAFF
TRBJ2-1,TRBV7-9,CASSLVGTGVTEQFF
TRBJ1-2,TRBV10-2,CAIRDREGEGYTF
TRBJ1-2,TRBV5-5,CASSLWDRDPLYYGYTF
TRBJ2-1,TRBV25-1,CASSFKLAGEQFF